The present T cell receptor beta chain was sequenced within a study of long-term antiretroviral therapy in people with HIV. On the study more broadly: It was about a decade before the 2015 immediate-ART recommendation that the earliest samples were taken.

This clone appeared a single time. The libraries were made with immunoSEQ v3.0 at survey level. Profiled with immunoSEQ multiplex PCR; TCRdb holds only in-frame clones, not every one. The data contain about 17,000 clones, about 80% of them singletons. The CDR3 totals 13 residues. The V end lost 6 bases, the J end lost 3 bases, and 11 bases lay between the germline ends. CDR1 is SGHNT and CDR2 is YENEEA in the germline V gene. The source was unsorted PBMCs, collected 0.3 years before starting antiretroviral therapy. The receptor comes from a man in his fifties or sixties with HIV. V gene TRBV11-3 combines with J gene TRBJ1-2; D remains ambiguous. Here the CDR3 reads CASRGREDYGYTF. The CDR3 DNA follows: TGTGCCAGCAGAGGTAGGGAAGACTATGGCTACACCTTC.